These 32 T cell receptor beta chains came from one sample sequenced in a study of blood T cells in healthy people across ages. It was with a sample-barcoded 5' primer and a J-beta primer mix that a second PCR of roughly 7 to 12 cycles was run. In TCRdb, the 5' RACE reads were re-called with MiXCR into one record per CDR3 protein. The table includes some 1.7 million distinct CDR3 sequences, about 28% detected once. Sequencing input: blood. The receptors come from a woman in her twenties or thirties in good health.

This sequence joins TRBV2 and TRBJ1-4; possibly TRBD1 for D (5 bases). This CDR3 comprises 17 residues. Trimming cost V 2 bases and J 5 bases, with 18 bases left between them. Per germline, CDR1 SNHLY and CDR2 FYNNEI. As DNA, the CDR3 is TGTGCCAGCAGTGAATCGTTTGGGGACGAGGGGAATGAAAAACTGTTTTTT. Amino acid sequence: CASSESFGDEGNEKLFF. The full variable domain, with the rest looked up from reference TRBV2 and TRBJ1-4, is EPEVTQTPSHQVTQMGQEVILRCVPISNHLYFYWYRQILGQKVEFLVSFYNNEISEKSEIFDDQFSVERPDGSNFTLKIRSTKLEDSAMYFCASSESFGDEGNEKLFFGSGTQLSVL.

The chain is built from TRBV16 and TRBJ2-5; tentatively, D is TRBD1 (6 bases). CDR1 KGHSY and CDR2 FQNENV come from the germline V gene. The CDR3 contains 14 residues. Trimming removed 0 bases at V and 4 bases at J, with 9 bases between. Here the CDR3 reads CASSQSGAIETQYF. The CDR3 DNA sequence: TGTGCCAGCAGCCAATCGGGGGCCATAGAGACCCAGTACTTC. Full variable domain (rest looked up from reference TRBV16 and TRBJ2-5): GEEVAQTPKHLVRGEGQKAKLYCAPIKGHSYVFWYQQVLKNEFKFLISFQNENVFDETGMPKERFSAKCLPNSPCSLEIQATKLEDSAVYFCASSQSGAIETQYFGPGTRLLVL.

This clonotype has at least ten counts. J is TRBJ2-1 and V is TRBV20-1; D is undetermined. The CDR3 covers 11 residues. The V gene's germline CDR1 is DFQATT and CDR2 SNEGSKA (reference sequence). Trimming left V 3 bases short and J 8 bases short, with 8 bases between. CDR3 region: CSASDSYEQFF. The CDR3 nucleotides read TGCAGTGCTAGTGACTCCTATGAGCAGTTCTTC.

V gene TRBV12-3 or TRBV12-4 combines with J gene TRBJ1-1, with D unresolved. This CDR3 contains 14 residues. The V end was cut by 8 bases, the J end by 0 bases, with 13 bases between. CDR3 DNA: TGTGCCAGCGCCTCGGATGGGATGAACACTGAAGCTTTCTTT. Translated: CASASDGMNTEAFF.

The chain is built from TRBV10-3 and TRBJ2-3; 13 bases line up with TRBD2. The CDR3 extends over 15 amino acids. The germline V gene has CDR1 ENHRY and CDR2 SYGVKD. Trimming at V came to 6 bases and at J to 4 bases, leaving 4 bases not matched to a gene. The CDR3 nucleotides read TGTGCCATCAGCCTTACTAGCGGGAGGGCAGATACGCAGTATTTT. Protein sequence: CAISLTSGRADTQYF.

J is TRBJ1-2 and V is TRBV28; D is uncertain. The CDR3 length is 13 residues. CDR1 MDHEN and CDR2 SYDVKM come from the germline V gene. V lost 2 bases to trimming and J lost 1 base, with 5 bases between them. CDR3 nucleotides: TGTGCCAGCAGTTTACCAGATAACTATGGCTACACCTTC. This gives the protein CASSLPDNYGYTF.

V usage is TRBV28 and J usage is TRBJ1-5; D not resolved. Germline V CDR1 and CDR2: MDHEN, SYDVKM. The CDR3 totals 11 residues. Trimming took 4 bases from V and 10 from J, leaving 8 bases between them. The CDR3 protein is CASSSSIPQHF. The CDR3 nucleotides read TGTGCCAGCAGTTCGTCAATACCCCAGCATTTT.

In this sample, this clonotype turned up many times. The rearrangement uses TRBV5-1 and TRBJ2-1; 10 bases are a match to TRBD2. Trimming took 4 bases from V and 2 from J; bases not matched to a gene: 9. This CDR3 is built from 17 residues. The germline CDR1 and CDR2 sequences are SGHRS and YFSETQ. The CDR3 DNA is TGCGCCAGCAGCGTTCTCAGCGGGGGGGCCGCCTACAATGAGCAGTTCTTC. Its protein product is CASSVLSGGAAYNEQFF.

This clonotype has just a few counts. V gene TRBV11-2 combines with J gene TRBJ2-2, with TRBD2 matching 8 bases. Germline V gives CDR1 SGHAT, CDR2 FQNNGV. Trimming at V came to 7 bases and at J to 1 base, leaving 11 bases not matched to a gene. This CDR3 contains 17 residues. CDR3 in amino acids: CASKPAGGLQNTGELFF. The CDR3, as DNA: TGTGCCAGCAAACCGGCGGGGGGACTCCAGAACACCGGGGAGCTGTTTTTT.

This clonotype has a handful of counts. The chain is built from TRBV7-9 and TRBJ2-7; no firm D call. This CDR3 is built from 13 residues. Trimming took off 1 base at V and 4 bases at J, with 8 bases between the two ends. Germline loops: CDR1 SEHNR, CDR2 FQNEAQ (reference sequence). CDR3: CASSLEGKYEQYF. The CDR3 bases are TGTGCCAGCAGCTTAGAGGGAAAGTACGAGCAGTACTTC.

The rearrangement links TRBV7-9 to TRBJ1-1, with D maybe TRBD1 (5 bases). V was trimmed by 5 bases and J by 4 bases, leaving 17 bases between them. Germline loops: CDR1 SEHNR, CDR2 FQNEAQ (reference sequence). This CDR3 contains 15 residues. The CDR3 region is CASSPHVVGGTEAFF. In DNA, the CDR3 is TGTGCCAGCAGCCCCCACGTAGTCGGGGGCACTGAAGCTTTCTTT. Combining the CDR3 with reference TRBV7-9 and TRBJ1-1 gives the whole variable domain DTGVSQNPRHKITKRGQNVTFRCDPISEHNRLYWYRQTLGQGPEFLTYFQNEAQLEKSRLLSDRFSAERPKGSFSTLEIQRTEQGDSAMYLCASSPHVVGGTEAFFGQGTRLTVV.

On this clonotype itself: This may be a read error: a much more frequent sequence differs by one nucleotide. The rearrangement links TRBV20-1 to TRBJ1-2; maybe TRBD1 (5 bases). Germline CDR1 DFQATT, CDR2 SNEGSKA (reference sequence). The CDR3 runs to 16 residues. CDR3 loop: CSARRKGVGGAVGHTF. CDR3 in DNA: TGCAGTGCTAGGAGAAAAGGAGTGGGGGGTGCCGTTGGCCACACCTTC.

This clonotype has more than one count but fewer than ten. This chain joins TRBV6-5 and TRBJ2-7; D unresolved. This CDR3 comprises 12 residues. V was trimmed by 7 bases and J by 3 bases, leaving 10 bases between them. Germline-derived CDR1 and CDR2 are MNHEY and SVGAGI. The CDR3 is CASISSSYEQYF. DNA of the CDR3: TGTGCCAGCATTTCGTCCAGCTACGAGCAGTACTTC.

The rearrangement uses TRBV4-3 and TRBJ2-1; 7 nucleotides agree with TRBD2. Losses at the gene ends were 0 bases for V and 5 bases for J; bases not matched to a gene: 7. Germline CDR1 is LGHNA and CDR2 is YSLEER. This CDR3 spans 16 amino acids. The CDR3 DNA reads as TGCGCCAGCAGCCAAGATTCAGCGGGACCAGACAATGAGCAGTTCTTC. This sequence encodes CASSQDSAGPDNEQFF.

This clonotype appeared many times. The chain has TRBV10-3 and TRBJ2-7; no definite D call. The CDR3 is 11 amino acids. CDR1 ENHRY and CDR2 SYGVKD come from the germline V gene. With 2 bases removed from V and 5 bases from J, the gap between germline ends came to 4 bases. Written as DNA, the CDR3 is TGTGCCATCAGTGAGCAACACGAGCAGTACTTC. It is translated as CAISEQHEQYF.

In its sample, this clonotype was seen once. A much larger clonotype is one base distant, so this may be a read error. The CDR3 is CASSVSLVAEQYF. DNA of the CDR3: TGTGCCAGCAGTGTTTCCCTAGTCGCCGAGCAGTACTTC. This sequence joins TRBV6-4 and TRBJ2-7; unclear D gene. The germline gives CDR1 MRHNA, CDR2 SNTAGT. Between the trimmed V and J ends, which lost 4 bases and 6 bases, there was a span of 13 bases. This CDR3 contains 13 residues.

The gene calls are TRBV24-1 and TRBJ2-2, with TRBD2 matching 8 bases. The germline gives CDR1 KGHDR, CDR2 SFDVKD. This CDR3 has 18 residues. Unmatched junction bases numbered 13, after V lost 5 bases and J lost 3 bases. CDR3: CATSVGTSAHPYTGELFF. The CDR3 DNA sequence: TGTGCCACCAGTGTAGGGACTAGTGCCCATCCTTACACCGGGGAGCTGTTTTTT.

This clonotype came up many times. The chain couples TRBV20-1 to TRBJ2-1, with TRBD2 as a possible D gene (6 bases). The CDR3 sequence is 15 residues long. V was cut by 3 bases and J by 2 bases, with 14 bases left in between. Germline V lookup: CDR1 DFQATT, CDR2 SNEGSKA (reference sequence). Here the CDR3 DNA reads TGCAGTGCTAGCTCCGGGGGAGGCCCCTACAATGAGCAGTTCTTC. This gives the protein CSASSGGGPYNEQFF.

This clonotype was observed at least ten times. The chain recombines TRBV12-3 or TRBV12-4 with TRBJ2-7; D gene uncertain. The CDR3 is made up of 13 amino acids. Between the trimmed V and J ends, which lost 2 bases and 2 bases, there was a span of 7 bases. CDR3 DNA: TGTGCCAGCAGTTTAAGGTCACCCTACGAGCAGTACTTC. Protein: CASSLRSPYEQYF.

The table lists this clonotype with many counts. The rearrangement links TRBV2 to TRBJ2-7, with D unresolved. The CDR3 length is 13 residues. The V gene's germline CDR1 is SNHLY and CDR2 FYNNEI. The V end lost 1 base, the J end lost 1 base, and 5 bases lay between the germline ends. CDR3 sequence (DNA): TGTGCCAGCAGTGAAGGGCATTCCTACGAGCAGTACTTC. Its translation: CASSEGHSYEQYF.

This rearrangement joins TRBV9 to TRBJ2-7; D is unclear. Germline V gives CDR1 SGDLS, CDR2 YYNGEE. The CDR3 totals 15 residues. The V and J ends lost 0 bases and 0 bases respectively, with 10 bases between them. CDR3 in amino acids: CASSVGQASSYEQYF. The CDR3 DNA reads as TGTGCCAGCAGCGTAGGGCAGGCGAGCTCCTACGAGCAGTACTTC.

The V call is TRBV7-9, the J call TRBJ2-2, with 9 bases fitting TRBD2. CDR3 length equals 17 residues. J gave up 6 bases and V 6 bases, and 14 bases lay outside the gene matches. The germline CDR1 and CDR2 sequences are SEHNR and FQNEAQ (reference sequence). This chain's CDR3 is CASRKIVGGGAAGELFF. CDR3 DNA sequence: TGTGCCAGCAGAAAAATCGTCGGCGGGGGGGCCGCCGGGGAGCTGTTTTTT.

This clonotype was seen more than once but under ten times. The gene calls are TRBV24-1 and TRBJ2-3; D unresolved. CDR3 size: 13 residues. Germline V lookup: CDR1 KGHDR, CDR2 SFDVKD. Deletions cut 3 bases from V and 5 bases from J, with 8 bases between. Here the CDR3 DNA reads TGTGCCACCAGTGATCTTGGCGGAGATACGCAGTATTTT. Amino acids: CATSDLGGDTQYF.

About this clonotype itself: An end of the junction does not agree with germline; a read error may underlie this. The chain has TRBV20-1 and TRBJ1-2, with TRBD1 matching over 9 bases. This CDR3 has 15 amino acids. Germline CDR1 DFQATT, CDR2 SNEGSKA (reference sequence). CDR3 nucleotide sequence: TGCGGTGCTAGAGAGGGGACAGGGAGATACTATGGCTACACCTTC. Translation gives CGAREGTGRYYGYTF.

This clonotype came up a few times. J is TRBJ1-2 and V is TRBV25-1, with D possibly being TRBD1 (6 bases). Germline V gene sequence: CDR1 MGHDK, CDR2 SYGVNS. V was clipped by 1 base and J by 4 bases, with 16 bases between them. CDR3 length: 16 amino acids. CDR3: CASSEFTGNRGYGYTF. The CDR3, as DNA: TGTGCCAGCAGTGAATTTACAGGGAATAGAGGCTATGGCTACACCTTC.

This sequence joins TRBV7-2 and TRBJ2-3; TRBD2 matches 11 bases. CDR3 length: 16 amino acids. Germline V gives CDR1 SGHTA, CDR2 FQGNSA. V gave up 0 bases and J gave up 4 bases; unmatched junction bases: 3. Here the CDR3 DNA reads TGTGCCAGCAGCTTAGCCCTAGCGGGGGGCCCAGATACGCAGTATTTT. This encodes CASSLALAGGPDTQYF. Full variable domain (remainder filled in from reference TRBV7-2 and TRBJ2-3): GAGVSQSPSNKVTEKGKDVELRCDPISGHTALYWYRQSLGQGLEFLIYFQGNSAPDKSGLPSDRFSAERTGGSVSTLTIQRTQQEDSAVYLCASSLALAGGPDTQYFGPGTRLTVL.

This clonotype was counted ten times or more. This CDR3 is CASSSGFDRANYGYTF. Here the CDR3 DNA reads TGTGCCAGCAGCAGTGGGTTCGACAGGGCCAACTATGGCTACACCTTC. The V gene is TRBV3-1, the J gene TRBJ1-2; 7 bases match TRBD1. With 5 bases clipped from V and 2 bases from J, the junction kept 11 bases outside the gene matches. The CDR3 runs to 16 residues. In germline, CDR1 is LGHDT, CDR2 YNNKEL (reference sequence).

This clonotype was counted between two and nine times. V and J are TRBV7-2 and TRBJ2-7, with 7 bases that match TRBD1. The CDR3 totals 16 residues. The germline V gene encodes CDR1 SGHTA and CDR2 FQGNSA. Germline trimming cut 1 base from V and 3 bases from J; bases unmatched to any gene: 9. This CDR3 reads CASSLGYRGTLYEQYF. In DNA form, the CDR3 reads TGTGCCAGCAGCTTAGGGTACAGGGGTACGCTCTACGAGCAGTACTTC.

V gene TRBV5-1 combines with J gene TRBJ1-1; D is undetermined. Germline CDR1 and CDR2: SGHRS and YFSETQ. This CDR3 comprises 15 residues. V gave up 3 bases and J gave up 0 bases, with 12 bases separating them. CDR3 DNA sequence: TGCGCCAGCAGCTCGCAGCAGGCGATGAACACTGAAGCTTTCTTT. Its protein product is CASSSQQAMNTEAFF.

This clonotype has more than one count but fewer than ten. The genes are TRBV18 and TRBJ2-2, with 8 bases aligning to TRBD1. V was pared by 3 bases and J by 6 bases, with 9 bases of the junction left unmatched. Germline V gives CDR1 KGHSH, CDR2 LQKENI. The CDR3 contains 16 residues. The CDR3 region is CASSPRTGLAAGELFF. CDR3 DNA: TGTGCCAGCTCACCCAGGACAGGGTTGGCTGCCGGGGAGCTGTTTTTT.

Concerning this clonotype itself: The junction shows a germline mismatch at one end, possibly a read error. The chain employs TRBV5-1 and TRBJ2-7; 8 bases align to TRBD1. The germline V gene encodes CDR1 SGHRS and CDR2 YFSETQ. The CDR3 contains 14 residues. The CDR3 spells CANSWTGIPYEQYF. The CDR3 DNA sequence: TGCGCCAACAGCTGGACAGGGATTCCCTACGAGCAGTACTTC.

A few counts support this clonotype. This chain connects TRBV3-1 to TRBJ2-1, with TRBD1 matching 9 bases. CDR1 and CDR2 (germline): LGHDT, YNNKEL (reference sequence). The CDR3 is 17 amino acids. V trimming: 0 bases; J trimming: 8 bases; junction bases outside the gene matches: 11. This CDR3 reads CASSQDPYRQGVHEQFF. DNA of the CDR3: TGTGCCAGCAGCCAAGATCCCTACAGACAGGGGGTCCATGAGCAGTTCTTC.